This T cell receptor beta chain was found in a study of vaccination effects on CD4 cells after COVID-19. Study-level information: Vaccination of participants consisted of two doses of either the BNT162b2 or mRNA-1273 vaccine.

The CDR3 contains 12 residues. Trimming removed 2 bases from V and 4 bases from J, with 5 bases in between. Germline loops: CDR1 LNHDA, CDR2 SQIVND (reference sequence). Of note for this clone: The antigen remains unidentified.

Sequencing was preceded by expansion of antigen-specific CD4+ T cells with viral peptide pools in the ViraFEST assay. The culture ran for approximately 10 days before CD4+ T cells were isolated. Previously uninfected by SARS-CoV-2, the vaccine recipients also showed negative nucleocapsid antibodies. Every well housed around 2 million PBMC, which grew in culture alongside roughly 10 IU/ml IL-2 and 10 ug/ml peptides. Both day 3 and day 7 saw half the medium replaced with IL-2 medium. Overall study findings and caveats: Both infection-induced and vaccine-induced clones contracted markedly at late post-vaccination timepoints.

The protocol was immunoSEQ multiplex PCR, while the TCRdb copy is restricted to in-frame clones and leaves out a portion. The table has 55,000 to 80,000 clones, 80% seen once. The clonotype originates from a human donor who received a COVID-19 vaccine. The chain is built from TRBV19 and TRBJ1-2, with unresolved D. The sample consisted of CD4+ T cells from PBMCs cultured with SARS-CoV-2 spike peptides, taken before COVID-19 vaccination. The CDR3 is CASSILGYGYTF. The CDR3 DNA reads TGTGCCAGTAGTATACTGGGCTATGGCTACACCTTC.